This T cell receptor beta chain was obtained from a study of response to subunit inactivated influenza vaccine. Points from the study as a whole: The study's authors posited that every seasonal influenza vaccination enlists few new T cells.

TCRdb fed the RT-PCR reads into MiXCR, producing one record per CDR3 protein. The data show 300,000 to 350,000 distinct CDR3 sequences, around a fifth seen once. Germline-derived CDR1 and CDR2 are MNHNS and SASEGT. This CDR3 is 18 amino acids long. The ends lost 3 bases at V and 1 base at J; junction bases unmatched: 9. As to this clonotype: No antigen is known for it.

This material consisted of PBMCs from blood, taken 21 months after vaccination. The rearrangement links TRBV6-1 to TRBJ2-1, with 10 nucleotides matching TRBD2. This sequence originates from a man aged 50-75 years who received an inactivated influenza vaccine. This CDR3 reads CASSETSGYHQSYNEQFF. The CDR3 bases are TGTGCCAGCAGTGAGACTAGCGGGTACCACCAATCCTACAATGAGCAGTTCTTC.